This entry features one T cell receptor (beta chain) sequence. Authors' analysis steps: Cell counts per sample came from amplifying reference gene primers. Here immunoSEQ multiplex PCR was the method, and the copy in TCRdb shows in-frame clones only, minus some. Clonal size and the V and J genes are those of that table, whereas D and trimming came from the DNA. The sample records around 240,000 clones, roughly 80% being singletons. These data belong to a study of blood T cell repertoires in COVID-19. Study summary: Sites in the United States, Italy and Spain provided acute and convalescent COVID-19 samples.

The sample taken for sequencing was peripheral blood. The clonotype originates from a woman between 50 and 59 years old with acute or convalescent COVID-19.

In nucleotides, the CDR3 is TGTGCCAGCAGTTTAGACAGGGGGACTACTGGCTACACCTTC. Its protein product is CASSLDRGTTGYTF. V gene TRBV28 combines with J gene TRBJ1-2; 9 bases line up with TRBD1. The CDR3 contains 14 residues. The V gene end was trimmed by 2 bases and the J gene end by 7 bases; junction bases not matched to a gene: 5. The germline V gene has CDR1 MDHEN and CDR2 SYDVKM.